The 8 T cell receptor beta chains listed next were all sequenced from one sample in a study of neurological immune-mediated disorders. TCRdb re-called the 5' RACE reads with MiXCR, one entry per CDR3 protein. The sample shows some 43,000 distinct CDR3 sequences, 2.5% of them seen only once. The sequenced sample was PBMCs. Receptor source: a man aged 25-45 years with multiple sclerosis.

Ten or more counts support this clonotype. CDR3 sequence: CASSQEPQGANEQYF. In DNA form, the CDR3 reads TGCGCCAGCAGCCAAGAACCCCAAGGGGCCAACGAGCAGTACTTC. The V gene is TRBV4-1, the J gene TRBJ2-7; possible D gene TRBD1, 5 bases. V lost 0 bases, J lost 5 bases, and 14 bases lay in between. Germline V CDR1 and CDR2: MGHRA, YSYEKL. The CDR3 sequence is 15 residues long.

Ten or more counts support this clonotype. The chain couples TRBV20-1 to TRBJ2-2; 9 nucleotides agree with TRBD2. The CDR3 contains 19 residues. Germline V gene lookup returns CDR1 DFQATT and CDR2 SNEGSKA (reference sequence). Unmatched junction bases numbered 18, after V lost 3 bases and J lost 4 bases. This CDR3 is CSARDLFRASGMVTGELFF. CDR3 DNA sequence: TGCAGTGCTAGGGACCTTTTTCGGGCTAGCGGGATGGTCACCGGGGAGCTGTTTTTT.

This clonotype was detected only a few times. This sequence joins TRBV20-1 and TRBJ2-7; 11 bases match TRBD2. The V segment lost 0 bases and the J segment 2 bases; nucleotides outside the gene matches: 3. This CDR3 spans 15 amino acids. Germline CDR1 reads DFQATT; CDR2 reads SNEGSKA (reference sequence). The DNA of the CDR3 is TGCAGTGCTAGAGATCTTAGCGGGGGGGCCTACGAGCAGTACTTC. This gives the protein CSARDLSGGAYEQYF.

CDR3 in DNA: TGTGCCAGCAGCCCTGTGGCGCGGGATGGGACCGGGGAGCTGTTTTTT. It encodes CASSPVARDGTGELFF. The genes are TRBV6-9 and TRBJ2-2, with a weak D call TRBD2 (6 bases). Trimming cost V 6 bases and J 5 bases, with 19 bases left between them. This CDR3 is 16 amino acids long. Germline CDR1 and CDR2: MNHGY and SVAAGI.

This clonotype was detected many times. The CDR3 region is CSANDKREETQYF. The CDR3 DNA reads TGCAGTGCTAACGACAAAAGGGAAGAGACCCAGTACTTC. The V and J genes are TRBV20-1 and TRBJ2-5; no clear D. V lost 4 bases and J 3 bases, leaving 12 bases between the germline ends. CDR3 length: 13 residues. Germline loops: CDR1 DFQATT, CDR2 SNEGSKA (reference sequence).

Only a few counts were recorded for this clonotype. The rearrangement joins TRBV5-4 to TRBJ2-5; possibly TRBD1 for D (5 bases). There are 14 residues in the CDR3. The germline V and J ends were trimmed by 0 bases and 2 bases, with 8 bases remaining between them. Germline lookup yields CDR1 SGHNT and CDR2 YYREEE (reference sequence). The CDR3 is CASSLAAGQETQYF. CDR3 sequence (DNA): TGTGCCAGCAGCTTGGCGGCAGGGCAAGAGACCCAGTACTTC.

This clonotype occurred many times. The chain joins TRBV20-1 to TRBJ1-4; D possibly corresponds to TRBD1 (6 bases). This CDR3 contains 14 residues. Germline V gene sequence: CDR1 DFQATT, CDR2 SNEGSKA (reference sequence). Trimming pared 1 base from V and 5 bases from J, leaving 11 bases between. The CDR3 loop reads CSARGYRENEKLFF. CDR3 nucleotide sequence: TGCAGTGCTAGAGGATACAGGGAGAATGAAAAACTGTTTTTT.

With regard to this clonotype: A read error may explain this, as a much larger clone is one base away. The J gene is TRBJ2-7, the V gene TRBV28, with D tentatively TRBD2 (5 bases). The CDR3 has 14 residues. V lost 7 bases, J lost 2 bases, and 15 bases lay in between. Germline CDR1 MDHEN, CDR2 SYDVKM. The DNA of the CDR3 is TGTGCCAGCAATACGGGAAATAAAGCCTACGAGCAGTACTTC. It is translated as CASNTGNKAYEQYF.